The rows below give T cell receptor beta chains drawn from one sample of a study of T cell therapy after organ transplantation. These receptors are not linked to any known antigen. Sequenced by immunoSEQ multiplex PCR; TCRdb stores in-frame clones only, minus some. The sample has 44,000 or so clones; about 95% are singletons. The sample was CD8+ T cells from blood, taken before autologous CMV-specific T cell therapy. These receptors came from a human patient who had received a solid organ transplant and had CMV disease. Both conserved end residues are part of each CDR3. A D gene is named only where the DNA matches it firmly. Clone size appears in some rows only: once, few, many, or a class for an expanded clone.

j_call,v_call,clone_size,d_call,cdr3_nt,cdr3_aa
TRBJ2-7,TRBV14,NA,TRBD1,TGTGCCAGCAGCCAAGGGACAGGGATTCGGGAGCAGTACTTC,CASSQGTGIREQYF
TRBJ2-1,TRBV5-1,NA,NA,TGCGCCAGCAGGGGGCAGGGAAACTACAATGAGCAGTTCTTC,CASRGQGNYNEQFF
TRBJ2-7,TRBV6-5,NA,TRBD1,TGTGCCAGCAGTACCGGACAGGGGTTACTGTACGAGCAGTACTTC,CASSTGQGLLYEQYF
TRBJ1-4,TRBV13,once,TRBD1,TGTGCCAGCAGCCCGTCGACAGGGGTGGAAAAACTGTTTTTT,CASSPSTGVEKLFF
TRBJ1-2,TRBV30,NA,NA,TGTGCCTGGAGTGGTCCGCCTGACTATGGCTACACCTTC,CAWSGPPDYGYTF
TRBJ1-4,TRBV15,NA,NA,TGTGCCACCAGCCCCGGGGGGAGGATCAATGAAAAACTGTTTTTT,CATSPGGRINEKLFF
TRBJ2-1,TRBV7-9,NA,TRBD2,TGTGCCAGCAGCCAGACTAGCGGGAGTCGGAATGAGCAGTTCTTC,CASSQTSGSRNEQFF
TRBJ2-1,TRBV6-1,NA,TRBD1,TGTGCCAGCAGTGTGACCGGGACAGGGTCTCTGCATGAGCAGTTCTTC,CASSVTGTGSLHEQFF
TRBJ1-5,TRBV6-5,NA,TRBD1,TGTGCCAGCAGTTGGACAGGGGAGGATCAGCCCCAGCATTTT,CASSWTGEDQPQHF
TRBJ2-3,TRBV27,once,NA,TGTGCCAGCAGCCACGCTGGGGGGGATACGCAGTATTTT,CASSHAGGDTQYF
TRBJ1-2,TRBV27,NA,NA,TGTGCCAGCAGTTTTGGGATGAATACAGAAGATGGCTACACCTTC,CASSFGMNTEDGYTF
TRBJ2-1,TRBV7-2,NA,NA,TGTGCCAGCAGCTTACGGGACTCCTACAATGAGCAGTTCTTC,CASSLRDSYNEQFF
TRBJ2-4,TRBV6-5,NA,NA,TGTGCCAGCAGGTTAAGCGTAGCCAAAAACATTCAGTACTTC,CASRLSVAKNIQYF
TRBJ2-1,TRBV27,NA,TRBD1,TGTGCCAGCAGTTGGGGGACAGGGACTTCTCATGAGCAGTTCTTC,CASSWGTGTSHEQFF
TRBJ1-1,TRBV19,NA,NA,TGTGCCAGTAGTATCGGCCTCTTCGAAGCTTTCTTT,CASSIGLFEAFF
TRBJ1-5,TRBV4-1,NA,TRBD1,TGCGCCAGCAGCCTCGGGACAGGGGATCAGCCCCAGCATTTT,CASSLGTGDQPQHF
TRBJ1-2,TRBV5-1,NA,NA,TGCGCCAGCAGCTCCAGGGACCCCCACTATGGCTACACCTTC,CASSSRDPHYGYTF
TRBJ1-1,TRBV5-1,NA,TRBD1,TGCGCCAGCAGGGAGGGACAGGGAAAGATCCGGGACACTGAAGCTTTCTTT,CASREGQGKIRDTEAFF
TRBJ2-7,TRBV27,NA,NA,TGTGCCAGCAGTTTCGCGACTTCTTCCTACGAGCAGTACTTC,CASSFATSSYEQYF
TRBJ1-4,TRBV19,NA,TRBD1,TGTGCCAGTAGTTTCCGAAATCAGGGGGCTCTTAATGAAAAACTGTTTTTT,CASSFRNQGALNEKLFF